These 26 T cell receptor beta chains were sequenced from one sample in a study of human T cells and chemical hapten exposure. The time point denotes: pre-sensitization, week 0. Regarding treatment: therapeutic diphenylcyclopropenone sensitization with weekly scalp DPC. TCRdb reprocessed the RACE reads with MiXCR, giving one entry per CDR3 protein. The sample contains more than 300,000 distinct CDR3 sequences, about 5% of which appear only once. The specimen was whole blood, collected in connection with sensitization to the hapten diphenylcyclopropenone (DPC). These receptors were collected from a woman younger than 35 with alopecia areata. Some clones in this sample may be carry-over from other donors' samples.

In its sample, this clonotype was seen a few times. The rearrangement joins TRBV4-1 to TRBJ2-3; no clear D. The germline V gene has CDR1 MGHRA and CDR2 YSYEKL. Trimming stripped 0 bases from V and 5 bases from J, with 12 bases between. This CDR3 contains 15 residues. The CDR3 here is CASSQDRNQRDTQYF. The CDR3 coding sequence is TGCGCCAGCAGCCAAGATAGGAACCAAAGAGATACGCAGTATTTT.

This clonotype was observed many times. J is TRBJ1-1 and V is TRBV9, with TRBD1 matching 9 bases. J lost 9 bases, V lost 0 bases, and 3 bases had no gene match. Germline values: CDR1 SGDLS, CDR2 YYNGEE. The CDR3 loop spans 13 amino acids. CDR3 in amino acids: CASSVGTGGQAFF. The CDR3 DNA follows: TGTGCCAGCAGCGTAGGTACAGGGGGCCAAGCTTTCTTT.

This clonotype was detected only a few times. This chain uses TRBV27 with TRBJ2-4; tentatively, D is TRBD1 (6 bases). The CDR3 sequence is 19 residues long. CDR1 is MNHEY and CDR2 is SMNVEV in the germline V gene (reference sequence). V was cut by 2 bases and J by 0 bases, with 20 bases left in between. CDR3 coding DNA: TGTGCCAGCAGTTTACCCCGCCCTCACAGGGCGCTAGCCAAAAACATTCAGTACTTC. Amino acid sequence: CASSLPRPHRALAKNIQYF.

This clonotype was seen many times. The chain is built from TRBV7-9 and TRBJ1-4; D gene unclear. CDR3 length equals 13 residues. The V end lost 5 bases, the J end lost 0 bases, and 4 bases lay between the germline ends. Germline CDR1 and CDR2: SEHNR and FQNEAQ (reference sequence). The CDR3 is CASSTPTNEKLFF. CDR3 DNA sequence: TGTGCCAGCAGCACGCCAACTAATGAAAAACTGTTTTTT.

Details on this clonotype: A much larger clone differs by one base, so this may be a read error. The V and J genes are TRBV6-5 and TRBJ2-6; the match to TRBD1 covers 9 bases. Germline V CDR1 and CDR2: MNHEY, SVGAGI. CDR3 length equals 16 residues. CDR3 loop: CASHDRGFSGANVLSF. CDR3 DNA sequence: TGTGCCAGCCACGACAGGGGGTTCTCTGGGGCCAACGTCCTGTCTTTC.

The genes are TRBV6-5 and TRBJ1-5; 11 bases map to TRBD1. After removal of 2 bases from V and 3 bases from J, the junction contained 15 bases not matched to a gene. CDR3 length: 20 amino acids. Looked up from germline, CDR1 is MNHEY and CDR2 is SVGAGI. The CDR3 bases are TGTGCCAGCAGTTACAGGGGACTCCGGGACAGGGGGTCGAACAATCAGCCCCAGCATTTT. Encoded protein: CASSYRGLRDRGSNNQPQHF.

Only a few counts were recorded for this clonotype. The chain couples TRBV12-5 to TRBJ2-4; no clear D. The V and J ends lost 1 base and 9 bases respectively, with 10 bases between them. There are 13 residues in the CDR3. The germline gives CDR1 LGHNT, CDR2 FRNRAP. CDR3 coding DNA: TGTGCTAGTGGTTTGGGGTTCGGAAGCATTCAGTACTTC. As protein: CASGLGFGSIQYF.

This clonotype was detected a few times. The chain combines TRBV2 with TRBJ2-3, with 10 bases aligning to TRBD2. Germline-derived CDR1 and CDR2 are SNHLY and FYNNEI. This CDR3 region has 15 residues. V lost 5 bases and J lost 4; bases outside the gene matches: 6. Here the CDR3 DNA reads TGTGCCAGCAGTCTTAGCGGGGGGCCTCCAGATACGCAGTATTTT. This encodes CASSLSGGPPDTQYF.

The sample holds many counts of this clonotype. V gene TRBV28 combines with J gene TRBJ2-3; 8 bases align to TRBD2. Germline CDR1 reads MDHEN; CDR2 reads SYDVKM. Trimming at V came to 2 bases and at J to 1 base, leaving 2 bases not matched to a gene. The CDR3 is 15 residues long. CDR3 residues: CASSLARGGTDTQYF. Here the CDR3 DNA reads TGTGCCAGCAGTTTAGCGCGGGGGGGCACAGATACGCAGTATTTT.

This clonotype was seen a few times. This chain joins TRBV9 and TRBJ2-3; D is tentatively TRBD1 or TRBD2 (6 bases each). This CDR3 comprises 16 residues. Per germline, CDR1 SGDLS and CDR2 YYNGEE. Trimming cost V 0 bases and J 0 bases, with 11 bases left between them. Here the CDR3 DNA reads TGTGCCAGCAGCGTAGTAGGGGGGACTAGCACAGATACGCAGTATTTT. This sequence encodes CASSVVGGTSTDTQYF.

This clonotype occurred a few times. This chain uses TRBV5-4 with TRBJ2-4, with TRBD1 matching 8 bases. The CDR3 spans 19 residues. V was clipped by 3 bases and J by 0 bases; unmatched bases: 14. Germline-derived CDR1 and CDR2 are SGHNT and YYREEE (reference sequence). The CDR3 DNA reads as TGTGCCAGCAGCTCGTCGAGGACAGGGAGTGCCATAGCCAAAAACATTCAGTACTTC. This encodes CASSSSRTGSAIAKNIQYF.

This chain joins TRBV6-1 and TRBJ2-7; TRBD1 matches at 9 bases. The V gene's germline CDR1 is MNHNS and CDR2 SASEGT. The ends lost 8 bases at V and 7 bases at J; junction bases unmatched: 6. The CDR3 loop spans 12 amino acids. CDR3 sequence: CASRTGDLEQYF. DNA for the CDR3: TGTGCCAGCCGGACAGGGGATCTGGAGCAGTACTTC.

This clonotype was observed many times. The V call is TRBV7-2, the J call TRBJ2-1, with 14 bases aligning to TRBD2. Per the germline V gene, CDR1 is SGHTA and CDR2 is FQGNSA. The junction had 7 bases not matched to a gene; V was cut back by 5 bases and J by 4 bases. There are 17 residues in the CDR3. The CDR3 coding sequence is TGTGCCAGCAGCCCATGGACTAGCGGGGGGACTTACAATGAGCAGTTCTTC. Protein: CASSPWTSGGTYNEQFF.

V is TRBV7-9 and J is TRBJ1-6, with D possibly being TRBD1 (5 bases). V was trimmed by 5 bases and J by 7 bases, leaving 18 bases between them. The length of the CDR3 is 16 residues. Looked up from germline, CDR1 is SEHNR and CDR2 is FQNEAQ (reference sequence). DNA for the CDR3: TGTGCCAGCAGCCCATCGGGGGGGTGGTCGAATTCACCCCTCCACTTT. This encodes CASSPSGGWSNSPLHF.

This rearrangement joins TRBV12-3 or TRBV12-4 to TRBJ2-3; D might be TRBD1 or TRBD2, each matching 6 bases. The CDR3 runs 16 residues. Trimming stripped 5 bases from V and 2 bases from J, with 17 bases between. CDR3 sequence (DNA): TGTGCCAGCAGTAACCTTCCTGGGGGGCCCACAGATACGCAGTATTTT. Encoded protein: CASSNLPGGPTDTQYF.

This clonotype was detected only a few times. The V call is TRBV5-1, the J call TRBJ2-3, with 10 bases fitting TRBD1. This CDR3 comprises 17 residues. Germline loops: CDR1 SGHRS, CDR2 YFSETQ. The ends lost 4 bases at V and 0 bases at J; junction bases unmatched: 8. CDR3 amino acids: CASSKGQGSDSTDTQYF. Written as DNA, the CDR3 is TGCGCCAGCAGCAAGGGACAGGGGTCCGATAGCACAGATACGCAGTATTTT.

This clonotype was detected a few times. The chain employs TRBV5-4 and TRBJ2-4; D ambiguous. The CDR3 has 16 residues. V lost 0 bases, J lost 0 bases, and 10 bases lay in between. Per the germline V gene, CDR1 is SGHNT and CDR2 is YYREEE (reference sequence). The CDR3 DNA reads TGTGCCAGCAGCTTGGGGGGTCTCCTAGCCAAAAACATTCAGTACTTC. Its protein product is CASSLGGLLAKNIQYF.

This clonotype was observed many times. The genes are TRBV10-3 and TRBJ2-3; 8 bases fit TRBD1. CDR1 is ENHRY, CDR2 SYGVKD, per germline. J was trimmed by 6 bases and V by 8 bases; bases with no gene match: 7. The length of the CDR3 is 13 residues. CDR3 in DNA: TGTGCCATCTCATTTCCAGGGGGCGATACGCAGTATTTT. Protein: CAISFPGGDTQYF.

J is TRBJ1-1 and V is TRBV6-2 or TRBV6-3; no firm D call. The CDR3 is 13 residues long. Between the trimmed V and J ends, which lost 6 bases and 4 bases, there was a span of 12 bases. Germline V gene lookup returns CDR1 MNHEY and CDR2 SVGEGT. In DNA form, the CDR3 reads TGTGCCAGCAGCGGATGGGCACTCACTGAAGCTTTCTTT. Translated, it gives CASSGWALTEAFF.

The rearrangement links TRBV4-3 to TRBJ1-1; D gene ambiguous. CDR3 length: 13 residues. Trimming took 5 bases from V and 0 from J, leaving 7 bases between them. Germline CDR1 reads LGHNA; CDR2 reads YSLEER. This chain's CDR3 is CASSRVVNTEAFF. Written as DNA, the CDR3 is TGCGCCAGCAGCAGGGTCGTGAACACTGAAGCTTTCTTT.

The chain couples TRBV2 to TRBJ1-4; D possibly corresponds to TRBD1 (5 bases). Trimming shortened V by 4 bases and J by 7 bases, and 13 bases separated the two germline ends. CDR1 and CDR2 (germline): SNHLY, FYNNEI. The CDR3 has 14 amino acids. The CDR3 loop reads CASSVEGSGEKLFF. As DNA, the CDR3 is TGTGCCAGCAGTGTAGAGGGGTCCGGTGAAAAACTGTTTTTT.

This clonotype has at least ten counts. The chain is built from TRBV6-2 or TRBV6-3 and TRBJ1-6; 7 bases align to TRBD1. The CDR3 consists of 15 residues. V was pared by 7 bases and J by 8 bases, with 11 bases of the junction left unmatched. Per germline, CDR1 MNHEY and CDR2 SVGEGT. The CDR3 protein is CASTPGRQGDSPLHF. In DNA form, the CDR3 reads TGTGCCAGCACTCCCGGAAGACAGGGCGATTCACCCCTCCACTTT.

V is TRBV20-1 and J is TRBJ2-3, with TRBD2 as a possible D gene (6 bases). Trimming removed 3 bases at V and 2 bases at J, with 15 bases between. The CDR3 has 15 residues. Per germline, CDR1 DFQATT and CDR2 SNEGSKA (reference sequence). The CDR3 DNA is TGCAGTGCTAGGTTCCCGGGACTTACCACAGATACGCAGTATTTT. This sequence encodes CSARFPGLTTDTQYF.

Only a few counts were recorded for this clonotype. The chain employs TRBV14 and TRBJ1-1; 7 nucleotides agree with TRBD1. V dropped 4 bases and J dropped 1; count of bases not matched to a gene: 6. The CDR3 has 15 amino acids. The germline V gene has CDR1 SGHDN and CDR2 FVKESK. The CDR3 region is CASSPNDRANTEAFF. The CDR3 bases are TGTGCCAGCAGCCCCAACGACAGGGCGAACACTGAAGCTTTCTTT.

The chain employs TRBV10-3 and TRBJ1-5; no clear D. The CDR3 is made up of 15 amino acids. V lost 3 bases, J lost 7 bases, and 16 bases lay in between. CDR1 ENHRY and CDR2 SYGVKD come from the germline V gene. CDR3 DNA sequence: TGTGCCATCAGTGAAAGTCCGGGGAGCCGGCAGCCCCAGCATTTT. This translates into CAISESPGSRQPQHF.

This clonotype was seen at least ten times. This sequence joins TRBV7-6 and TRBJ2-7; possible D gene TRBD1, 5 bases. The CDR3 loop spans 15 amino acids. Germline values: CDR1 SGHVS, CDR2 FNYEAQ. The V end was cut by 4 bases, the J end by 0 bases, with 13 bases between. CDR3 loop: CASSSEATDSYEQYF. The CDR3 DNA reads as TGTGCCAGCAGCTCTGAAGCGACAGACTCCTACGAGCAGTACTTC. Complete variable domain (other parts from reference TRBV7-6 and TRBJ2-7): GAGVSQSPRYKVTKRGQDVALRCDPISGHVSLYWYRQALGQGPEFLTYFNYEAQQDKSGLPNDRFSAERPEGSISTLTIQRTEQRDSAMYRCASSSEATDSYEQYFGPGTRLTVT.